This TCR beta chain was obtained from a study of molecular identifiers for immune sequencing clone quantification. TCRdb ran MiXCR on the PCR reads and lists one entry per CDR3 protein. The sample lists 490,000 or so distinct CDR3 sequences; roughly 26% were seen once. The authors sorted naive CD8 T cells as CD8+CD4-CCR7+CD45RA+. Trimming took 5 bases from V and 3 from J; bases not matched to a gene: 6. The CDR3 runs 17 residues. Germline V CDR1 and CDR2: PRHDT, FYEKMQ (reference sequence). The chain has TRBV13 and TRBJ2-6; 11 positions match TRBD1. This TCR came from a human donor in good health. Some libraries in this study had Jurkat cell RNA spiked in. Input material: naive CD8+ T cells from blood, with Jurkat cell RNA spiked in. As to subset: FACS-sorted CD8+CD4-CCR7+CD45RA+ naive T cells. CDR3 region: CASSVGQGVYGANVLTF. The DNA of the CDR3 is TGTGCCAGCAGCGTGGGACAGGGGGTATATGGGGCCAACGTCCTGACTTTC.